Below, 19 T cell receptor beta chains from the same sample are listed, as sequenced in a study of cytomegalovirus exposure and HLA in healthy donors. 60 Vbeta and 13 Jbeta primers were used in PCR. TCRdb's copy holds only in-frame clones and misses some; the assay was immunoSEQ multiplex PCR. The sample includes 220,000 or so clones, approximately 78% of them seen just once. Sequenced: PBMCs. These receptors originate from a middle-aged woman in good health and CMV-seronegative.

The genes are TRBV6-4 and TRBJ2-1, with no clear D. The CDR3 sequence is 11 residues long. Trimming took 6 bases from V and 7 from J, leaving 7 bases between them. The germline CDR1 and CDR2 sequences are MRHNA and SNTAGT. The CDR3 region has the DNA TGTGCCAGCAGCAACTTGAATGAGCAGTTCTTC. Its protein is CASSNLNEQFF.

The rearrangement joins TRBV6-5 to TRBJ2-7; TRBD1 aligns across 10 bases. The V gene end was trimmed by 7 bases and the J gene end by 5 bases; junction bases not matched to a gene: 5. Per the germline V gene, CDR1 is MNHEY and CDR2 is SVGAGI. CDR3 length: 13 amino acids. The CDR3 DNA reads as TGTGCCAGCAACGGACAGGGGGGCGACGAGCAGTACTTC. Translating gives CASNGQGGDEQYF.

V gene TRBV7-3 combines with J gene TRBJ2-1; D is ambiguous. The V gene lost 5 bases and the J gene lost 5 bases, with 10 bases spanning the gap. The CDR3 sequence is 13 residues long. Per the germline V gene, CDR1 is SGHTA and CDR2 is FQGTGA. CDR3 in amino acids: CASSPGSDNEQFF. The CDR3, as DNA: TGTGCCAGCAGCCCCGGTAGTGACAATGAGCAGTTCTTC.

This clone was seen just once. This chain links TRBV10-3 with TRBJ1-5; no reliable D call. V lost 4 bases, J lost 4 bases, and 8 bases lay in between. This CDR3 is built from 13 residues. Germline lookup yields CDR1 ENHRY and CDR2 SYGVKD. The CDR3 protein is CAISAAENQPQHF. The CDR3 DNA reads as TGTGCCATCAGTGCCGCGGAGAATCAGCCCCAGCATTTT.

This clone occurred once. The chain joins TRBV2 to TRBJ2-3; D is uncertain. This CDR3 region has 12 residues. V shed 6 bases and J shed 8 bases, with 12 bases lying between them. CDR1 is SNHLY and CDR2 is FYNNEI in the germline V gene. CDR3 loop: CASSPTSGTQYF. The CDR3 bases are TGTGCCAGCAGCCCAACGTCCGGTACGCAGTATTTT.

This clone has a handful of counts. The rearrangement links TRBV19 to TRBJ1-2; tentative D call: TRBD1 (6 bases). The V gene lost 3 bases and the J gene lost 4 bases, with 21 bases spanning the gap. The germline V gene encodes CDR1 LNHDA and CDR2 SQIVND (reference sequence). The CDR3 is 17 amino acids. In nucleotides, the CDR3 is TGTGCCAGTAGTATTCAACTTAGGGTCCTGGACAGCTATGGCTACACCTTC. Translating it yields CASSIQLRVLDSYGYTF.

There are a few counts of this clone. In nucleotides, the CDR3 is TGTGCCAGTAGTTACGGGACTGGTCGGATTGGGGAGACCCAGTACTTC. This gives the protein CASSYGTGRIGETQYF. The V and J genes are TRBV19 and TRBJ2-5, with a weak D call TRBD2 (6 bases). The germline V gene encodes CDR1 LNHDA and CDR2 SQIVND (reference sequence). This CDR3 comprises 16 residues. V shed 5 bases and J shed 5 bases, with 21 bases lying between them.

The J gene is TRBJ1-5, the V gene TRBV10-3; D might be TRBD1 (6 bases). CDR3 length: 15 residues. The V gene's germline CDR1 is ENHRY and CDR2 SYGVKD. V was cut by 3 bases and J by 7 bases, with 16 bases left in between. The CDR3 loop is CAISDPGRGGQPQHF. The CDR3 DNA reads as TGTGCCATCAGTGACCCCGGCAGGGGAGGGCAGCCCCAGCATTTT.

The genes are TRBV4-1 and TRBJ1-1; 7 bases are shared with TRBD1. This CDR3 is 15 amino acids long. Germline V gene data show CDR1 as MGHRA and CDR2 as YSYEKL. V was clipped by 4 bases and J by 2 bases; unmatched bases: 7. This CDR3 is CASSRDDRENTEAFF. The CDR3 bases are TGCGCCAGCAGCCGCGATGACAGGGAAAACACTGAAGCTTTCTTT.

This chain joins TRBV30 and TRBJ1-5; the match to TRBD1 covers 7 bases. The trim removed 2 bases at V and 1 base at J, leaving 5 bases unmatched. This CDR3 contains 15 residues. Germline V gene data show CDR1 as GTSNPN and CDR2 as SVGIG (reference sequence). The CDR3 spells CAWSLGQASNQPQHF. DNA for the CDR3: TGTGCCTGGAGTCTTGGACAGGCGAGCAATCAGCCCCAGCATTTT.

J is TRBJ2-1 and V is TRBV6-4; 10 bases line up with TRBD2. Germline CDR1 MRHNA, CDR2 SNTAGT. The CDR3 runs to 20 residues. V lost 3 bases, J lost 0 bases, and 14 bases stayed unmatched. The CDR3 sequence: CASSEQPGLAPMSSYNEQFF. DNA for the CDR3: TGTGCCAGCAGTGAACAACCGGGACTAGCGCCAATGAGCTCCTACAATGAGCAGTTCTTC.

The chain carries TRBV19 and TRBJ2-1, with 14 bases lining up with TRBD2. The V gene end was trimmed by 4 bases and the J gene end by 13 bases; junction bases not matched to a gene: 15. Germline values: CDR1 LNHDA, CDR2 SQIVND (reference sequence). The CDR3 totals 17 residues. The CDR3 bases are TGTGCCAGTAGTACTAAGACTAGCGGGAGGGTTGGGGAGGGACAGTTCTTC. It encodes CASSTKTSGRVGEGQFF.

The chain combines TRBV27 with TRBJ2-7; 14 bases fit TRBD2. Germline CDR1 is MNHEY and CDR2 is SMNVEV (reference sequence). Losses at the gene ends were 4 bases for V and 5 bases for J; bases not matched to a gene: 25. CDR3 length equals 22 residues. CDR3 nucleotide sequence: TGTGCCAGCAGTTCCCTCCGGGACAGGGGAACAAGACTAGCGGGAGGGCCAGACGAGCAGTACTTC. Translation: CASSSLRDRGTRLAGGPDEQYF.

The chain couples TRBV2 to TRBJ2-7, with a tentative D call TRBD1 (5 bases). The V end lost 5 bases, the J end lost 4 bases, and 9 bases lay between the germline ends. This CDR3 is 12 amino acids long. In germline, CDR1 is SNHLY, CDR2 FYNNEI. CDR3 sequence (DNA): TGTGCCAGCAGTCAACAGGATTACGAGCAGTACTTC. It translates to CASSQQDYEQYF. The whole variable domain, remainder taken from reference TRBV2 and TRBJ2-7, is EPEVTQTPSHQVTQMGQEVILRCVPISNHLYFYWYRQILGQKVEFLVSFYNNEISEKSEIFDDQFSVERPDGSNFTLKIRSTKLEDSAMYFCASSQQDYEQYFGPGTRLTVT.

The V gene is TRBV19, the J gene TRBJ2-1, with a possible D match to TRBD1 (6 bases). V was shortened by 4 bases and J by 8 bases, with 12 bases between the two germline ends. Germline CDR1 is LNHDA and CDR2 is SQIVND (reference sequence). The CDR3 totals 13 residues. The CDR3 spells CASSTTGSDEQFF. CDR3 in DNA: TGTGCCAGTAGTACAACAGGGTCGGATGAGCAGTTCTTC.

The CDR3 loop reads CAISDRGEETQYF. The DNA of the CDR3 is TGTGCCATCAGTGACAGGGGGGAAGAGACCCAGTACTTC. The chain links TRBV10-3 to TRBJ2-5; TRBD1 is a possible D gene (7 bases). The germline V gene has CDR1 ENHRY and CDR2 SYGVKD. The CDR3 totals 13 residues. Deletions cut 3 bases from V and 3 bases from J, with 8 bases between.

This chain uses TRBV29-1 with TRBJ1-6; D remains ambiguous. CDR3 length equals 13 residues. The ends were cut back, 4 bases at V and 9 bases at J, with 13 bases in the middle. In germline, CDR1 is SQVTM, CDR2 ANQGSEA. CDR3 DNA: TGCAGCGTTGCACGGGATGCAGGTTCACCCCTCCACTTT. This sequence encodes CSVARDAGSPLHF.

This chain connects TRBV6-6 to TRBJ2-1, with D possibly being TRBD2 (6 bases). The CDR3 spans 16 residues. Germline-derived CDR1 and CDR2 are MNHNY and SVGAGI (reference sequence). V lost 6 bases, J lost 4 bases, and 19 bases lay in between. CDR3 sequence: CASRDRGSGDYNEQFF. The CDR3 coding sequence is TGTGCCAGCAGGGATCGAGGTAGCGGAGATTACAATGAGCAGTTCTTC.

The genes are TRBV5-6 and TRBJ1-2, with D possibly being TRBD1 (6 bases). CDR1 SGHDT and CDR2 YYEEEE come from the germline V gene. V dropped 4 bases and J dropped 4 bases, with 14 bases sitting between them. The CDR3 covers 14 residues. CDR3 in amino acids: CASSRDIRSYGYTF. The CDR3 region has the DNA TGTGCCAGCAGCCGGGACATTAGAAGCTATGGCTACACCTTC. Full variable domain (outside the CDR3, taken from reference TRBV5-6 and TRBJ1-2): DAGVTQSPTHLIKTRGQQVTLRCSPKSGHDTVSWYQQALGQGPQFIFQYYEEEERQRGNFPDRFSGHQFPNYSSELNVNALLLGDSALYLCASSRDIRSYGYTFGSGTRLTVV.